Presented here are 7 T cell receptor beta chains from one specimen sequenced in a study of cytomegalovirus exposure and HLA in healthy donors. Both 60 Vbeta primers and 13 Jbeta primers went into the PCR. Assay used: immunoSEQ multiplex PCR; TCRdb lists only in-frame clones, some missing. The sample lists around 40,000 clones, 66% seen once, with around 20% in the top ten. Material: PBMCs. All receptors derive from a man aged 50 or older in good health and CMV-seropositive.

This rearrangement joins TRBV4-2 to TRBJ2-1; 9 bases align to TRBD2. The CDR3 length is 17 residues. The ends lost 0 bases at V and 8 bases at J; junction bases unmatched: 11. Germline V lookup: CDR1 LGHNA, CDR2 YNFKEQ. The CDR3 bases are TGTGCCAGCAGCCAAGATCCAGCGGGGGGCCCATACGATGAGCAGTTCTTC. Protein product: CASSQDPAGGPYDEQFF.

The chain has TRBV11-2 and TRBJ2-7, with D maybe TRBD2 (6 bases). The V and J ends lost 1 base and 7 bases respectively, with 14 bases between them. The CDR3 consists of 14 residues. In germline, CDR1 is SGHAT, CDR2 FQNNGV. The DNA for the CDR3 is TGTGCCAGCAGCTTAGGCGGGGCCTCGGGGGAGCAGTACTTC. Translating gives CASSLGGASGEQYF.

This clone was seen a few times. J is TRBJ1-1 and V is TRBV5-4; weak D call: TRBD1 (6 bases). V was cut by 4 bases and J by 6 bases, with 22 bases left in between. Germline lookup yields CDR1 SGHNT and CDR2 YYREEE (reference sequence). The CDR3 spans 16 residues. The CDR3: CASSLDSGQGMAEAFF. CDR3 bases: TGTGCCAGCAGCCTAGATTCGGGGCAGGGGATGGCTGAAGCTTTCTTT. The full variable domain, with the rest looked up from reference TRBV5-4 and TRBJ1-1, is ETGVTQSPTHLIKTRGQQVTLRCSSQSGHNTVSWYQQALGQGPQFIFQYYREEENGRGNFPPRFSGLQFPNYSSELNVNALELDDSALYLCASSLDSGQGMAEAFFGQGTRLTVV.

The J gene is TRBJ2-2, the V gene TRBV6-5; D is unclear. The germline CDR1 and CDR2 sequences are MNHEY and SVGAGI. This CDR3 is 12 amino acids long. Deletions cut 4 bases from V and 7 bases from J, with 7 bases between. This chain's CDR3 is CASSSTVGELFF. The CDR3 DNA reads TGTGCCAGCAGTTCCACGGTCGGGGAGCTGTTTTTT.

The chain links TRBV28 to TRBJ1-2; the D gene is possibly TRBD1 (5 bases). The V end lost 4 bases, the J end lost 0 bases, and 12 bases lay between the germline ends. The CDR3 runs to 15 residues. Germline CDR1 is MDHEN and CDR2 is SYDVKM. Here the CDR3 reads CASSSPGMANYGYTF. The DNA of the CDR3 is TGTGCCAGCAGTTCACCAGGGATGGCTAACTATGGCTACACCTTC.

This rearrangement joins TRBV7-9 to TRBJ1-2, with a tentative D call TRBD1 (6 bases). This CDR3 comprises 14 residues. Germline values: CDR1 SEHNR, CDR2 FQNEAQ (reference sequence). Trimming cost V 6 bases and J 5 bases, with 16 bases left between them. In DNA form, the CDR3 reads TGTGCCAGCAGGCCAGAGGGGGAGACGTATGGCTACACCTTC. It is translated as CASRPEGETYGYTF.

V usage is TRBV7-2 and J usage is TRBJ2-5; 9 positions agree with TRBD2. CDR3 length: 17 residues. Germline V lookup: CDR1 SGHTA, CDR2 FQGNSA. The J segment lost 2 bases and the V segment lost 0 bases, leaving 7 bases of the junction unmatched. The CDR3 is CASSLAGASGAQETQYF. The CDR3 DNA reads as TGTGCCAGCAGCTTAGCGGGGGCTAGCGGGGCTCAAGAGACCCAGTACTTC.